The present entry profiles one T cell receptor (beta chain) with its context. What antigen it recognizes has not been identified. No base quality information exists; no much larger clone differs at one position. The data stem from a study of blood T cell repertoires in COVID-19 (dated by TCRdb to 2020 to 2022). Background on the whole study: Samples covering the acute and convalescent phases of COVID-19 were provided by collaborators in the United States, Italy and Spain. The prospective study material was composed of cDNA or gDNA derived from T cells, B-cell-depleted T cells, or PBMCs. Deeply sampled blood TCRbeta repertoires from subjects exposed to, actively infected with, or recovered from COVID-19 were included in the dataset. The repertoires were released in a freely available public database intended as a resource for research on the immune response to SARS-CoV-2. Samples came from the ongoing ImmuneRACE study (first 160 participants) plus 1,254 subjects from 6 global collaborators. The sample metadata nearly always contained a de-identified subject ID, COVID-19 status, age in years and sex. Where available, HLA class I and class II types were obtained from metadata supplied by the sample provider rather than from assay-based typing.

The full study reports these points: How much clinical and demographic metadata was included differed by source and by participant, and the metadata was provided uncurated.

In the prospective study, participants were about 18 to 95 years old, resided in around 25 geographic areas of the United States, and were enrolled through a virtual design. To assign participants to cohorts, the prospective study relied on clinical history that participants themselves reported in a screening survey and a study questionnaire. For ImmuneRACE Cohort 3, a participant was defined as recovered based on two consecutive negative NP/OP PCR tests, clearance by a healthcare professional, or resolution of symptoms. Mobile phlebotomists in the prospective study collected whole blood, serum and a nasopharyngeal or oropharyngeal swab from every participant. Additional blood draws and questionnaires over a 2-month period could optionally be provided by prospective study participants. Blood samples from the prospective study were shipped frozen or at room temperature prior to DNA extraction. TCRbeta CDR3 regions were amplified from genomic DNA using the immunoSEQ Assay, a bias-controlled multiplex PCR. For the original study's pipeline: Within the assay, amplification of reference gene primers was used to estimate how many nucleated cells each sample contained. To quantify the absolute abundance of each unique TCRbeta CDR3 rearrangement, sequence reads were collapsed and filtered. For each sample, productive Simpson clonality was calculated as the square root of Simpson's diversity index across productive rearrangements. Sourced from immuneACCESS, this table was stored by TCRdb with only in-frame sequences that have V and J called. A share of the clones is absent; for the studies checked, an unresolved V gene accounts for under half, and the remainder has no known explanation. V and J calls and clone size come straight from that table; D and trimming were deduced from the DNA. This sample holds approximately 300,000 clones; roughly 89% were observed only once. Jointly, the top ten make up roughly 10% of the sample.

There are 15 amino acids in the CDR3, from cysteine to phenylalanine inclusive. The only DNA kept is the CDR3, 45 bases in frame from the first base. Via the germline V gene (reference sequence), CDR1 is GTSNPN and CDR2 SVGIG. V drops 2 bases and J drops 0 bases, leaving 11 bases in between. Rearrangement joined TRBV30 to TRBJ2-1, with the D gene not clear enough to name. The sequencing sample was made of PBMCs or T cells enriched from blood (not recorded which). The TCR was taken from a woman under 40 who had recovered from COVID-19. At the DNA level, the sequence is TGTGCCTGGAGTAGAAGGAGATCCTCCTACAATGAGCAGTTCTTC. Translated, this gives CAWSRRRSSYNEQFF.